This T cell receptor beta chain came from a study of identical twins. Note on this clonotype: Its antigen remains unidentified.

Donors were all healthy Caucasians. TCRdb re-called the 5' RACE reads with MiXCR, one entry per CDR3 protein. The table has about 280,000 distinct CDR3 sequences, 6.5% to 9.5% seen once. Findings of the study overall: Within beta out-of-frame sequences, the excess sharing observed between twins was weaker.

This CDR3 has 14 residues. Germline-derived CDR1 and CDR2 are SNHLY and FYNNEI. V lost 1 base and J lost 2, with 9 bases in between. The same sample was also studied in work on yellow fever vaccine responses in identical twins. As that report states: It has been reported that, in twins, the vaccine T cell response seemed partly convergent and partly personalized.

Material for sequencing was memory (CD45RO+) T cells sorted from blood. The clonotype comes from a woman younger than 30 in good health. The J gene is TRBJ2-7, the V gene TRBV2, with D unresolved. The CDR3 region is CASSEEGRAYEQYF. CDR3 bases: TGTGCCAGCAGTGAAGAGGGTAGAGCCTACGAGCAGTACTTC. The entire variable domain, with the rest obtained from reference TRBV2 and TRBJ2-7, is as follows: EPEVTQTPSHQVTQMGQEVILRCVPISNHLYFYWYRQILGQKVEFLVSFYNNEISEKSEIFDDQFSVERPDGSNFTLKIRSTKLEDSAMYFCASSEEGRAYEQYFGPGTRLTVT.